The rows below give T cell receptor beta chains drawn from one sample of a study of shared clonotypes between healthy human individuals. Method: immunoSEQ multiplex PCR; TCRdb's copy keeps in-frame clones and lacks some. This table holds some 1,400,000 clones, roughly 95% found once. Sample: naive CD4+ T cells sorted from blood. The receptors derive from a man between 25 and 39 years old in good health. Each CDR3 is given with its conserved first and last residue. Fields, in order: V gene, D gene, J gene, CDR3 DNA, CDR3 protein. A D gene is named only where the DNA matches it firmly.

TRBV6-6	TRBD1	TRBJ1-3	TGTGCCAGCAGCCCGGGACAGGGAAACACCATATATTTT	CASSPGQGNTIYF
TRBV5-1	.	TRBJ2-3	TGCGCCAGCAGCTTCCGGGGGCTTCGGGATACGCAGTATTTT	CASSFRGLRDTQYF
TRBV7-3	.	TRBJ2-5	TGTGCCAGCAGCTTAATGGCAGAAGAGACCCAGTACTTC	CASSLMAEETQYF
TRBV9	TRBD2	TRBJ2-1	TGTGCCAGCAGCGTAGGACTAGCGAATAACCACAATGAGCAGTTCTTC	CASSVGLANNHNEQFF
TRBV27	TRBD1	TRBJ2-6	TGTGCCAGCAGTAGTTGGGCAGGGGGCGCTTTTGGGGCCAACGTCCTGACTTTC	CASSSWAGGAFGANVLTF
TRBV27	TRBD1	TRBJ1-5	TGTGCCAGTGAGACAGGGTCGGAGCAGCCCCAGCATTTT	CASETGSEQPQHF
TRBV11-2	.	TRBJ1-5	TGTGCCAGCAGCTTATATGGGGGTTTGAGCAATCAGCCCCAGCATTTT	CASSLYGGLSNQPQHF
TRBV9	TRBD1	TRBJ1-2	TGTGCCAGCAGCGCGGAAACCGGGACAGCAAGTTTGGGCGATGGCTACACCTTC	CASSAETGTASLGDGYTF
TRBV4-2	TRBD2	TRBJ2-3	TGTGCCAGCAGCCAAGCACCGGGACTAGCCACAGATACGCAGTATTTT	CASSQAPGLATDTQYF
TRBV10-3	TRBD1	TRBJ2-2	TGTGCCATCAGTGGGACAGGGGGGAACACCGGGGAGCTGTTTTTT	CAISGTGGNTGELFF
TRBV28	.	TRBJ1-2	TGTGCCAGCAGCCCCGGGCAGGGAATTGTGAGCTTC	CASSPGQGIVSF
TRBV5-6	TRBD1	TRBJ2-7	TGTGCCAGCAGCGCTCTGGGACAGGGGGACTACGAGCAGTACTTC	CASSALGQGDYEQYF
TRBV5-4	TRBD1	TRBJ2-4	TGTGCCAGCAGCTTGGACAGGGGGACGAAAAACATTCAGTACTTC	CASSLDRGTKNIQYF